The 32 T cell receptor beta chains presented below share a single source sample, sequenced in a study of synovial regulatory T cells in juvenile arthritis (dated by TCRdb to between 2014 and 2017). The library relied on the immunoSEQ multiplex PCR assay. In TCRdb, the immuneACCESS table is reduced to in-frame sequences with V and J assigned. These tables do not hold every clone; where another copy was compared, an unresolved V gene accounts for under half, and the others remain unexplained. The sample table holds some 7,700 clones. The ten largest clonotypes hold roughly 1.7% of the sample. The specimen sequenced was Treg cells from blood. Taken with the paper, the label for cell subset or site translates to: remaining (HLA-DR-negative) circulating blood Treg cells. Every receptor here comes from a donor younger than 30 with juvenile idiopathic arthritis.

The CDR3: CAWRGMNTEAFF. The chain recombines TRBV30 with TRBJ1-1. This CDR3 has 12 residues. The DNA is unrecorded. The germline V gene encodes CDR1 GTSNPN and CDR2 SVGIG (reference sequence).

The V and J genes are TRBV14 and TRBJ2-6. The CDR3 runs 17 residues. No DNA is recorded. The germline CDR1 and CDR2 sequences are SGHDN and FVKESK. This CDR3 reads CASSRGPLLSGANVLTF.

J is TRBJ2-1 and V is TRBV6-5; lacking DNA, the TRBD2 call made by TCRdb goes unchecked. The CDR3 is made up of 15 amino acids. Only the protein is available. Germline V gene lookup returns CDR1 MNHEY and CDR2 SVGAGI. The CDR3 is CASSLPGGGRGEQFF.

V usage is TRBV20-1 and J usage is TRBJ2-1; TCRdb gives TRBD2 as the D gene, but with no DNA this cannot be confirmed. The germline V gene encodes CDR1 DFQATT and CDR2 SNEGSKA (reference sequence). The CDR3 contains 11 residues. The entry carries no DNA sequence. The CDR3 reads CSAIDYNEQFF.

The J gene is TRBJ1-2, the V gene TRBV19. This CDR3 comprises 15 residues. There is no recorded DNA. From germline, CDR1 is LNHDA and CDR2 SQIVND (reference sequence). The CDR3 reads CASQTDNSANYGYTF.

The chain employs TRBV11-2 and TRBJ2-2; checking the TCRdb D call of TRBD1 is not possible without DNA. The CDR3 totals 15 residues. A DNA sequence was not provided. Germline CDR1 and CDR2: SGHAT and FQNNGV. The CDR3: CASSARGTNTGELFF.

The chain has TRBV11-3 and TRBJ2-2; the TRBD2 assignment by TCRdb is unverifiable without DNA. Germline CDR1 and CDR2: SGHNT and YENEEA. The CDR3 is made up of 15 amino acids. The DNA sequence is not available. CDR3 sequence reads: CASSRGSQNTGELFF.

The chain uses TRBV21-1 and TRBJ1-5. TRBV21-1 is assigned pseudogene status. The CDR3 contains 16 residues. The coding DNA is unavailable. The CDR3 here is CASSNFRDGNNQPQHF.

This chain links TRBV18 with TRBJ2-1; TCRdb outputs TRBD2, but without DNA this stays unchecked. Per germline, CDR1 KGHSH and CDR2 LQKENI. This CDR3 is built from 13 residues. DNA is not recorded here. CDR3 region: CASSRVPGNEQFF.

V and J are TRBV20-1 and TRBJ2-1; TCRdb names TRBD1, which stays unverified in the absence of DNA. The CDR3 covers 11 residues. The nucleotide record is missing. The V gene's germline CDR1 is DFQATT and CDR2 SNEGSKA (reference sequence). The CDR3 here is CSARTYNEQFF.

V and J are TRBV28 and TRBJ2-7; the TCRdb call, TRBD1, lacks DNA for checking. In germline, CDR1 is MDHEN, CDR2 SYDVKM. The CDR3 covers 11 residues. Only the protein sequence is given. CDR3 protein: CASSFHYEQYF.

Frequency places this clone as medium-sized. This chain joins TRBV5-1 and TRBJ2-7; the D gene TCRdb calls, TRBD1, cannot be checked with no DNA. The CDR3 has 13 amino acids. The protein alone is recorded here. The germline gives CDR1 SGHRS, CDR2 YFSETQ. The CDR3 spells CASSPGTGGEQYF. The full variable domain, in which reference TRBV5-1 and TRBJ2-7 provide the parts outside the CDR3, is KAGVTQTPRYLIKTRGQQVTLSCSPISGHRSVSWYQQTPGQGLQFLFEYFSETQRNKGNFPGRFSGRQFSNSRSEMNVSTLELGDSALYLCASSPGTGGEQYFGPGTRLTVT.

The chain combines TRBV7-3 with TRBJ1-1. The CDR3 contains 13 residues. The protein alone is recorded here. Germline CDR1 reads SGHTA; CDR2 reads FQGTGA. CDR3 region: CASSHGPNTEAFF.

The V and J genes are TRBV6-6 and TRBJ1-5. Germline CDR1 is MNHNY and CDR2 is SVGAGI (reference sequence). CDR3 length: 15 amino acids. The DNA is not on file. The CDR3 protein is CASSPLPYSNQPQHF.

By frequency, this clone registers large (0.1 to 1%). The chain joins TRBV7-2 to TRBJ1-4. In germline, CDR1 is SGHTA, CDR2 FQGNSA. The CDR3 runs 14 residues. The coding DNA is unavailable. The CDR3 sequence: CASSPRATNEKLFF.

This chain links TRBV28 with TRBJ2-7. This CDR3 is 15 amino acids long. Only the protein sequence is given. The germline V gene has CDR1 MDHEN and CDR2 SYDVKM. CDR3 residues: CASRYRAPSYYEQYF. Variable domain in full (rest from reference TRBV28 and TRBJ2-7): DVKVTQSSRYLVKRTGEKVFLECVQDMDHENMFWYRQDPGLGLRLIYFSYDVKMKEKGDIPEGYSVSREKKERFSLILESASTNQTSMYLCASRYRAPSYYEQYFGPGTRLTVT.

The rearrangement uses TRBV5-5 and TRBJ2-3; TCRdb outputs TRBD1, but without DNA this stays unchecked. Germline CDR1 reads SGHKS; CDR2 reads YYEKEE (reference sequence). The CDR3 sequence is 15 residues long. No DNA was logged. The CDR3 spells CASSLGQFSTDTQYF.

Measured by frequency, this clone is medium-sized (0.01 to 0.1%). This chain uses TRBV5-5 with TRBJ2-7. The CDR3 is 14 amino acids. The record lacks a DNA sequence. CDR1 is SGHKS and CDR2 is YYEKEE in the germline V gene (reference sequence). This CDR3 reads CASSFLILPYEQYF.

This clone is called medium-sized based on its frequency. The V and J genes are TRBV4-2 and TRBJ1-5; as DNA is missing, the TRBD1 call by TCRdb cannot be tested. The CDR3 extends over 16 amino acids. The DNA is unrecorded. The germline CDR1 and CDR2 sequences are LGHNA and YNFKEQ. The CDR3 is CASSQETGSLNQPQHF.

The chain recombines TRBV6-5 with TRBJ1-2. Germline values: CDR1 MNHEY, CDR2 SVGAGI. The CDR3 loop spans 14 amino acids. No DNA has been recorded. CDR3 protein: CASSYGLGKGGYTF.

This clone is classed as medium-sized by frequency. CDR3 in amino acids: CSGRGVNYNEQFF. The genes are TRBV29-1 and TRBJ2-1; TCRdb reports TRBD2, a call that lacks DNA to check it against. This CDR3 has 13 amino acids. DNA is not on record. CDR1 is SQVTM, CDR2 ANQGSEA, per germline.

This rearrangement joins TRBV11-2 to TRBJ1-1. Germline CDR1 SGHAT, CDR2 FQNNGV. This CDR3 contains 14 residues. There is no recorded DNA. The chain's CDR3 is CASSLAAVGTEAFF. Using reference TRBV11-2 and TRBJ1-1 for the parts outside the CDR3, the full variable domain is EAGVAQSPRYKIIEKRQSVAFWCNPISGHATLYWYQQILGQGPKLLIQFQNNGVVDDSQLPKDRFSAERLKGVDSTLKIQPAKLEDSAVYLCASSLAAVGTEAFFGQGTRLTVV.

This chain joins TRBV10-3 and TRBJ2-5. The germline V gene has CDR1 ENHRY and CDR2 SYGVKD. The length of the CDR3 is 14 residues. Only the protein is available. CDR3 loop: CAISESRQLETQYF.

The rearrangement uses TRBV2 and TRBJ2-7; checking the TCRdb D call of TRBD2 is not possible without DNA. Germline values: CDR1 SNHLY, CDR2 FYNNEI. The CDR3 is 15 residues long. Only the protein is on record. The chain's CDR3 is CASSESLAGLYEQYF.

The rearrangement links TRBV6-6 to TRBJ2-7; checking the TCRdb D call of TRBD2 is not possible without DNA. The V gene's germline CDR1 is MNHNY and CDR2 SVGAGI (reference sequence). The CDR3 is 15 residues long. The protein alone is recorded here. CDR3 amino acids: CASSPGLARSYEQYF.

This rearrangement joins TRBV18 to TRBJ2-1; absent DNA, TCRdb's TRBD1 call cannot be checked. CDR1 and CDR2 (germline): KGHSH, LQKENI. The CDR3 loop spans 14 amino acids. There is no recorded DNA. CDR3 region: CASRPGQNDNEQFF.

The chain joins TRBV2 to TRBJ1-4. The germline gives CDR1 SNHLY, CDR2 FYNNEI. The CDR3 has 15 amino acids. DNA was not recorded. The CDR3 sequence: CAHREGGRNLRKLFF.

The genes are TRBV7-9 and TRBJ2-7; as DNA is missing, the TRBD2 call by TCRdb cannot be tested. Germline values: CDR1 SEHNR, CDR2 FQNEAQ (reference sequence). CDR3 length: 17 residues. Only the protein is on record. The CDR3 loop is CASSRGTLAEGLYEQYF.

CDR3 in amino acids: CASSDGGPRTGELFF. This chain connects TRBV10-1 to TRBJ2-2; checking the TCRdb D call of TRBD2 is not possible without DNA. The CDR3 covers 15 residues. The DNA is unrecorded. CDR1 is WNHNN, CDR2 SYGVQD, per germline (reference sequence).

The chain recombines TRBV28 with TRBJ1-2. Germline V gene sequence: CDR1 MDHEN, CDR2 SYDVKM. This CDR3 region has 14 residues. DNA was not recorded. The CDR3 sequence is CASRGGGSSRGYTF.

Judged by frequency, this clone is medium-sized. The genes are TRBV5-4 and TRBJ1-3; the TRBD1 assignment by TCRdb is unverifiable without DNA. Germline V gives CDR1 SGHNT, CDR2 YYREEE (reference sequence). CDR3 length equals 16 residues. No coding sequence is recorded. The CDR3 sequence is CASSLDPQGAEATIYF. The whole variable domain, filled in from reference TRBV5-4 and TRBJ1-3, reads ETGVTQSPTHLIKTRGQQVTLRCSSQSGHNTVSWYQQALGQGPQFIFQYYREEENGRGNFPPRFSGLQFPNYSSELNVNALELDDSALYLCASSLDPQGAEATIYFGEGSWLTVV.

CDR3 sequence reads: CATSRDRFRGRRNTEAFF. This chain connects TRBV15 to TRBJ1-1. Looked up from germline, CDR1 is LNHNV and CDR2 is YYDKDF (reference sequence). The CDR3 is 18 residues long. No DNA sequence was recorded.